The present TCR beta chain was sequenced within a study of monozygotic twins with inflammatory bowel disease. The CDR3 is made up of 14 amino acids. Germline values: CDR1 DFQATT, CDR2 SNEGSKA (reference sequence). One entry per CDR3 protein, without DNA, is what TCRdb gives after re-calling the 5' RACE reads. Here the sample table reports about 160,000 distinct CDR3 sequences. This sequence joins TRBV20-1 and TRBJ2-1; TCRdb outputs TRBD1, but without DNA this stays unchecked. The sequenced sample consisted of blood. The sequence was collected from a human donor with ulcerative colitis or Crohn's disease, or a healthy co-twin of an affected twin (not recorded which). CDR3 in amino acids: CSARENRGYNEQFF.